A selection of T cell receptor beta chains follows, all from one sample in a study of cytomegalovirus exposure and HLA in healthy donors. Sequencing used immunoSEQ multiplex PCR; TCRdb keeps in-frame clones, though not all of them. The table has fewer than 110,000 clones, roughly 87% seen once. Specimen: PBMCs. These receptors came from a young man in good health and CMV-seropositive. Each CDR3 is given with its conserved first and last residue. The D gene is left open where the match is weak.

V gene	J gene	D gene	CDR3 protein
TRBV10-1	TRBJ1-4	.	CASSESRSNEKLFF
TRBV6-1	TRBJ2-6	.	CASSEEERGTGGSGANVLTF
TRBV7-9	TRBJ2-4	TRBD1	CASSLIRQGAAIQYF
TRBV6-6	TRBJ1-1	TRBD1	CASSYGDRATEAFF
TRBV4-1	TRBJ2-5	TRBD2	CASSQGLAQETQYF
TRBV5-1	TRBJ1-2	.	CASSLDTGSWDYGYTF
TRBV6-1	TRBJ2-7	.	CASSEAAGEFYEQYF
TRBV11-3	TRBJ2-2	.	CASSRGAPGAGELFF
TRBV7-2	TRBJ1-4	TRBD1	CASSRRGNREKLFF
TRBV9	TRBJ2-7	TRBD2	CASSVSGLAGASEQYF
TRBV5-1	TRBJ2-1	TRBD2	CASSGAGVSSYNEQFF
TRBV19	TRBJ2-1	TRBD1	CASSRGRTGVNEQFF
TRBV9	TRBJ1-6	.	CASSGVGGGNSPLHF
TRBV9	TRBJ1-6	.	CASSYGGGRKISPLHF
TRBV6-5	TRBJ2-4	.	CASSYSTGAKNSQYF
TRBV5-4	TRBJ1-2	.	CASSATSQANYGYTF